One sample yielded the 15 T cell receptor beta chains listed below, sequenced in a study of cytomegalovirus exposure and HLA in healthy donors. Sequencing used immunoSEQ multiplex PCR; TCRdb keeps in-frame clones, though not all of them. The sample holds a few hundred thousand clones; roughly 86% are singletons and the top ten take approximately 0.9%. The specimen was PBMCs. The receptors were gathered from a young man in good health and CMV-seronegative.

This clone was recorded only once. CDR3 sequence: CASSRAGARDEQFF. As DNA, the CDR3 is TGTGCCAGCAGCCGCGCGGGGGCCAGGGATGAGCAGTTCTTC. The chain recombines TRBV11-3 with TRBJ2-1; maybe TRBD2 (7 bases). The CDR3 contains 14 residues. The V gene lost 5 bases and the J gene lost 8 bases, with 16 bases spanning the gap. In germline, CDR1 is SGHNT, CDR2 YENEEA.

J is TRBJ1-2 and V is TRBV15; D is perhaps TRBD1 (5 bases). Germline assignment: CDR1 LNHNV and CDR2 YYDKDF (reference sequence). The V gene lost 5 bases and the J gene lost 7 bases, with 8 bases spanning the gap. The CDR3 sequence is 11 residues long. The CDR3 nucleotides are TGTGCCACCAGCGGGGGAGGTGGCTACACCTTC. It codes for CATSGGGGYTF.

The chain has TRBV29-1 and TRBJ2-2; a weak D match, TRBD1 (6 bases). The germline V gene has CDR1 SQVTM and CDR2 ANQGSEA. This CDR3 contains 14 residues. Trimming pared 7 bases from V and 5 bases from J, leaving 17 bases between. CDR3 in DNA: TGCAGCGGTAGGACAGCGGTCGGGACCGGGGAGCTGTTTTTT. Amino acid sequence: CSGRTAVGTGELFF.

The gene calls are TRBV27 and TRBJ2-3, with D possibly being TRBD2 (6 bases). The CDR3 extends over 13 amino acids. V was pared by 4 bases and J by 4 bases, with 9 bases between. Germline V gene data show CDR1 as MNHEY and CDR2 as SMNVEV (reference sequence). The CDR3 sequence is CASSWRGADTQYF. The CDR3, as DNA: TGTGCCAGCAGTTGGCGGGGAGCAGATACGCAGTATTTT.

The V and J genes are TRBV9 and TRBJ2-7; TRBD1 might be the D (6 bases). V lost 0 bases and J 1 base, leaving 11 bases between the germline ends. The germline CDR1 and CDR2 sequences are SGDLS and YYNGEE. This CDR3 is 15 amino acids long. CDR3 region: CASSVGTAQSYEQYF. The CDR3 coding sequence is TGTGCCAGCAGCGTAGGGACAGCTCAATCCTACGAGCAGTACTTC.

The CDR3 loop reads CATSQSGAYQETQYF. In DNA, the CDR3 is TGTGCCACCAGCCAGAGCGGGGCTTACCAAGAGACCCAGTACTTC. V is TRBV15 and J is TRBJ2-5; 7 positions match TRBD2. Germline CDR1 LNHNV, CDR2 YYDKDF (reference sequence). The CDR3 is made up of 15 amino acids. With 5 bases clipped from V and 0 bases from J, the junction kept 6 bases outside the gene matches.

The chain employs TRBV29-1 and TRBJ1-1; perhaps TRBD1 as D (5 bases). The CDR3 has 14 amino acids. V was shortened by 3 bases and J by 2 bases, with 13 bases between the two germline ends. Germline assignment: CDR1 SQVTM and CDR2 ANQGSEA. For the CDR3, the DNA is TGCAGCGTTGAGTCCCGGACAAGTAACACTGAAGCTTTCTTT. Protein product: CSVESRTSNTEAFF.

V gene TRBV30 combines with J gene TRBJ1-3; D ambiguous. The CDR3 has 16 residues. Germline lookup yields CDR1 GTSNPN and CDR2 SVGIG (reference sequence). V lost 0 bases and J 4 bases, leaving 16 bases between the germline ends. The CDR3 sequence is CAWSVFSAASGNTIYF. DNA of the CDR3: TGTGCCTGGAGTGTATTTAGCGCCGCTAGCGGAAACACCATATATTTT.

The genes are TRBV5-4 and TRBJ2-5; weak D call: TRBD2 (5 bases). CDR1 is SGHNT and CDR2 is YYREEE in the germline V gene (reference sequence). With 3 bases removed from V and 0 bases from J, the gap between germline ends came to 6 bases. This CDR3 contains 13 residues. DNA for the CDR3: TGTGCCAGCAGCTCGCGGGACCAAGAGACCCAGTACTTC. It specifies CASSSRDQETQYF.

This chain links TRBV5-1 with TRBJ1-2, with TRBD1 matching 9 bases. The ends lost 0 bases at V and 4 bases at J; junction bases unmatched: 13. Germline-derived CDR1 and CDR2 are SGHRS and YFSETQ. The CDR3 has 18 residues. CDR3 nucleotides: TGCGCCAGCAGCTTGGCCGCGGGGACAGGGTCAGGTGCCTATGGCTACACCTTC. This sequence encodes CASSLAAGTGSGAYGYTF.

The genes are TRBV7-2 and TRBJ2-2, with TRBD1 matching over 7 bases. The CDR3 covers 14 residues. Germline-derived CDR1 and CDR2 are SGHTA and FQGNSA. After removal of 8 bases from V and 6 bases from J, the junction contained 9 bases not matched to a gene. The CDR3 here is CASRADRASGELFF. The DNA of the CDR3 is TGTGCCAGCCGTGCCGACAGGGCCTCCGGGGAGCTGTTTTTT.

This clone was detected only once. CDR3 in amino acids: CSVELENRETQYF. The CDR3 DNA reads TGCAGCGTTGAGCTGGAGAACCGAGAGACCCAGTACTTC. The chain recombines TRBV29-1 with TRBJ2-5, with D unclear. CDR3 size: 13 residues. V lost 3 bases and J 4 bases, leaving 12 bases between the germline ends. Germline values: CDR1 SQVTM, CDR2 ANQGSEA.

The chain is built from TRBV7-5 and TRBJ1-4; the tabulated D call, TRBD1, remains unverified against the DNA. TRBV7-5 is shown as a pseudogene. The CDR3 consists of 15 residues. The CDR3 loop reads CARSGQEATNEKLFF. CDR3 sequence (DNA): TGTGCCAGAAGCGGACAAGAGGCAACTAATGAAAAACTGTTTTTT.

The CDR3 region is CSARTHETEKLFF. The CDR3 DNA sequence: TGCAGCGCCCGGACACATGAAACGGAAAAACTGTTTTTT. The genes are TRBV29-1 and TRBJ1-4, with D possibly TRBD1 on 5 matching bases. V shed 7 bases and J shed 8 bases, with 17 bases lying between them. The CDR3 consists of 13 residues. Germline V gene sequence: CDR1 SQVTM, CDR2 ANQGSEA.

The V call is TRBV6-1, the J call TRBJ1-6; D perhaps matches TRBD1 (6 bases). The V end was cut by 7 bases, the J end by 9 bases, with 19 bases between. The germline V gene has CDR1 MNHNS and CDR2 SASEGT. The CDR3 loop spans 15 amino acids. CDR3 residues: CASTLLGGPVSPLHF. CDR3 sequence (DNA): TGTGCCAGCACCCTACTGGGGGGGCCGGTTTCACCCCTCCACTTT.